The clone carrying this T cell receptor (beta chain) was counted at least ten times. The CDR3 length is 15 residues. In germline, CDR1 is MNHEY, CDR2 SVGEGT. V lost 6 bases and J lost 6, with 21 bases in between. These data belong to a study of CD8+CD57+ T cells in acquired aplastic anemia. Looking at the study overall: Yields of DNA that came from sorted CD4+ and CD8+ cells averaged approximately 3.5 ug.

Genomic DNA was employed as the template in profiling TCR beta VDJ and CDR3. Via MiXCR, TCRdb re-called the reads, giving one row per CDR3 protein. The sample holds approximately 130,000 distinct CDR3 sequences, around 41% seen once. The clonotype originates from a human donor in good health, serving as a control. This chain joins TRBV6-2 or TRBV6-3 and TRBJ2-7; D remains ambiguous. Material: sorted CD4+, CD8+, or CD8+CD57+ T cells (not recorded which) from PBMCs. The CDR3 sequence is CASRPVGLVLTEQYF. In DNA, the CDR3 is TGTGCCAGCAGACCCGTAGGGCTAGTCTTGACCGAGCAGTACTTC.